This T cell receptor beta chain emerged from a study of chemoradiotherapy in HPV16-positive cancers. Study-wide background: Candidate HPV-specific T-cell clones and common TCR motifs came from functional assays in a couple of HPV16-positive patients. Findings and limits, study-wide: Non-HPV-specific T cells did not expand in tumors during treatment, whereas candidate HPV-specific clones and E7-related motifs did. For HPV16-positive patients, expanding HPV-responsive T cells associated with longer recurrence-free survival.

Profiling relied on immunoSEQ multiplex PCR, and the TCRdb table lists in-frame clones only, not all of them. The sample shows about 12,000 clones, almost 90% of them seen only once. Unmatched junction bases numbered 4, after V lost 3 bases and J lost 3 bases. Germline V lookup: CDR1 SGDLS, CDR2 YYNGEE. The CDR3 has 14 residues. Repertoires were sampled repeatedly during chemoradiotherapy. A word on this clone: Its target is not known.

This chain joins TRBV9 and TRBJ2-7; 9 nucleotides line up with TRBD1. This sample was taken from a patient who underwent chemoradiotherapy. The TCR originated in a human donor with HPV-associated anogenital cancer. The CDR3 sequence is CASSGQGVGYEQYF. CDR3 coding DNA: TGTGCCAGCAGCGGACAGGGGGTGGGCTACGAGCAGTACTTC. Supplemented by reference TRBV9 and TRBJ2-7, the full variable domain reads DSGVTQTPKHLITATGQRVTLRCSPRSGDLSVYWYQQSLDQGLQFLIQYYNGEERAKGNILERFSAQQFPDLHSELNLSSLELGDSALYFCASSGQGVGYEQYFGPGTRLTVT.